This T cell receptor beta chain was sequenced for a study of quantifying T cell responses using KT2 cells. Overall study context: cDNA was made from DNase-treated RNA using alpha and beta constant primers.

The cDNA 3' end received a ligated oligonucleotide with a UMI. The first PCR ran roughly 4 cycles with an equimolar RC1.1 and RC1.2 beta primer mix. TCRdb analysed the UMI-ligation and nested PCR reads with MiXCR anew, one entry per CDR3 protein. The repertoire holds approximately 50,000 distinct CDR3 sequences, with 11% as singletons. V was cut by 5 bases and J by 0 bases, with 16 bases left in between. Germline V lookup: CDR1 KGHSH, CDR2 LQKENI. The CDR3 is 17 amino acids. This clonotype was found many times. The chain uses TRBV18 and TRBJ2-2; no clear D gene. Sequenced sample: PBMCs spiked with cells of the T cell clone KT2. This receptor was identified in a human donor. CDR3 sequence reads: CASSITSTNANTGELFF. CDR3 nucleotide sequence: TGTGCCAGCTCAATTACAAGCACAAACGCGAACACCGGGGAGCTGTTTTTT.